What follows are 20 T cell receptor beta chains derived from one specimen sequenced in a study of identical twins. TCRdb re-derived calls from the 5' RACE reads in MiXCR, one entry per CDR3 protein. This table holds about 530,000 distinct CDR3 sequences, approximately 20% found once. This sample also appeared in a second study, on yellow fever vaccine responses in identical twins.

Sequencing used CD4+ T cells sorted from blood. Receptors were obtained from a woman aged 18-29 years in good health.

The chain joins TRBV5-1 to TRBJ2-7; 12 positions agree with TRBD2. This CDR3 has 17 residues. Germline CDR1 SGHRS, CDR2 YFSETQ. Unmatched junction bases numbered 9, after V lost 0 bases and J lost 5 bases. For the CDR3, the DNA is TGCGCCAGCAGCTTGGCCTCCTGGACTAGCGGGAATGACGAGCAGTACTTC. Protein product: CASSLASWTSGNDEQYF. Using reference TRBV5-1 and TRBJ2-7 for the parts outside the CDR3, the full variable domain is KAGVTQTPRYLIKTRGQQVTLSCSPISGHRSVSWYQQTPGQGLQFLFEYFSETQRNKGNFPGRFSGRQFSNSRSEMNVSTLELGDSALYLCASSLASWTSGNDEQYFGPGTRLTVT.

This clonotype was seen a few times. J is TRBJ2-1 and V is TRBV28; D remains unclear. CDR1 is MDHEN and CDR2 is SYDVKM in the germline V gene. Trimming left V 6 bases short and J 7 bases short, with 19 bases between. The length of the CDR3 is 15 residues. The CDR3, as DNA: TGTGCCAGCAGAAGAGACCGATCTACCTCTAATGAGCAGTTCTTC. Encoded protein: CASRRDRSTSNEQFF.

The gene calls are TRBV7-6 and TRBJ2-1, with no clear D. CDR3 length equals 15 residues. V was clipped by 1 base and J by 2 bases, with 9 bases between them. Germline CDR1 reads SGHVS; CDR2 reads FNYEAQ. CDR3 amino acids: CASSLDSPAYNEQFF. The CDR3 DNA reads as TGTGCCAGCAGCTTAGATAGCCCGGCCTACAATGAGCAGTTCTTC.

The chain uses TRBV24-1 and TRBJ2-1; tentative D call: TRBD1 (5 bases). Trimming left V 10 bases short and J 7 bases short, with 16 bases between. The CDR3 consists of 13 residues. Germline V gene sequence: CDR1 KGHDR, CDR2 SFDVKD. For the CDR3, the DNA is TGTGCCACGGGGTATGGGGCGAAGAATGAGCAGTTCTTC. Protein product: CATGYGAKNEQFF.

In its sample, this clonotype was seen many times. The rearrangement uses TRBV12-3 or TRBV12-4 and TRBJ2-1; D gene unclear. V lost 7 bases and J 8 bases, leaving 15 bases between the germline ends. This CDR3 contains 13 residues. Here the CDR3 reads CASTPQTHHEQFF. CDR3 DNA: TGTGCCAGCACCCCCCAGACTCACCATGAGCAGTTCTTC.

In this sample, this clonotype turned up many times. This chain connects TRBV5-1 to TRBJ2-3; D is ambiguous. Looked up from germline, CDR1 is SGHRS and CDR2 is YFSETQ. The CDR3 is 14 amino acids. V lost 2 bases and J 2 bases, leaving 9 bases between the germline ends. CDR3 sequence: CASSLVADTDTQYF. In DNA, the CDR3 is TGCGCCAGCAGCTTAGTGGCGGACACAGATACGCAGTATTTT.

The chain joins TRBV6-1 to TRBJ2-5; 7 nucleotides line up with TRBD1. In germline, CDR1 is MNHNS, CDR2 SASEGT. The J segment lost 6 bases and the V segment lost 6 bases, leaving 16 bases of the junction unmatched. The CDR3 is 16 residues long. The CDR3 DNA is TGTGCCAGCAGCCCACAGGGGAGAGGAAATGGAAAGACCCAGTACTTC. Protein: CASSPQGRGNGKTQYF.

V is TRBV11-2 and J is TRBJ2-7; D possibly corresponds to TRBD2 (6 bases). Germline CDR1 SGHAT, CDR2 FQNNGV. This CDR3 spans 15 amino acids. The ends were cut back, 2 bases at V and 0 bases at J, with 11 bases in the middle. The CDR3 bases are TGTGCCAGCAGCTTATTGGAGGGGCACTCCTACGAGCAGTACTTC. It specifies CASSLLEGHSYEQYF.

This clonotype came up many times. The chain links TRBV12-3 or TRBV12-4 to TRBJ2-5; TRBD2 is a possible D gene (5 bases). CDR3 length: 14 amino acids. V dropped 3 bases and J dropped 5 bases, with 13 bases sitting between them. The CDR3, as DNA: TGTGCCAGCAGTTTCCGGCGGGCTGGGGAGACCCAGTACTTC. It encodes CASSFRRAGETQYF.

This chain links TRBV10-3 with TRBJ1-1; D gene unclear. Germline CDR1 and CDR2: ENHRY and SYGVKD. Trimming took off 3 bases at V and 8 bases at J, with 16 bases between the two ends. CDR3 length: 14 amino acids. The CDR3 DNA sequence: TGTGCCATCAGTGACCTGGCACTTTCATACGAAGCTTTCTTT. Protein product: CAISDLALSYEAFF.

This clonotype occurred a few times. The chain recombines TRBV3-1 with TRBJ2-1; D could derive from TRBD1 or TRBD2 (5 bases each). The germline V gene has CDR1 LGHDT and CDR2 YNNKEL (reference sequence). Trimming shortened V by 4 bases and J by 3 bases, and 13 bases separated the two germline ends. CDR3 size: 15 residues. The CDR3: CASSLLGALYNEQFF. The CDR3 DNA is TGTGCCAGCAGCCTACTAGGGGCCCTCTACAATGAGCAGTTCTTC.

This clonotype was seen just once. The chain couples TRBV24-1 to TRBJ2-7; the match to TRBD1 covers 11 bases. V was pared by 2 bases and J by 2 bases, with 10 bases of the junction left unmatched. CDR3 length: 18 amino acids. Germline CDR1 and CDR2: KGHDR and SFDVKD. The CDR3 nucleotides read TGTGCCACCAGTGATTGGGCAGACGGGACAGGGGGGACCTACGAGCAGTACGTC. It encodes CATSDWADGTGGTYEQYV.

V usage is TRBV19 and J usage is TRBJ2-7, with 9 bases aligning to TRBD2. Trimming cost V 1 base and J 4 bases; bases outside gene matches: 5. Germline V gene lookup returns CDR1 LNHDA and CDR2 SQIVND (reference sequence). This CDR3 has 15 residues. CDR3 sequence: CASSIGGLALYEQYF. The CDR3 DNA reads TGTGCCAGTAGTATAGGGGGACTAGCTCTGTACGAGCAGTACTTC.

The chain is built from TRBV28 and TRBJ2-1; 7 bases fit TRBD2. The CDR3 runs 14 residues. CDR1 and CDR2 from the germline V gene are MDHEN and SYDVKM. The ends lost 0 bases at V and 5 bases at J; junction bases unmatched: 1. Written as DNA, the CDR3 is TGTGCCAGCAGTTTATGGGGGGGGGACAATGAGCAGTTCTTC. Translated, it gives CASSLWGGDNEQFF.

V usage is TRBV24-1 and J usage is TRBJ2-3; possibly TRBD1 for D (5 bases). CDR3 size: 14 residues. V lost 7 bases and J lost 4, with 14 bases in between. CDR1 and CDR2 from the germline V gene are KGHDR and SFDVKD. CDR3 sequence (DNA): TGTGCCACCAGAACCCACGACAGCTCAGATACGCAGTATTTT. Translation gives CATRTHDSSDTQYF.

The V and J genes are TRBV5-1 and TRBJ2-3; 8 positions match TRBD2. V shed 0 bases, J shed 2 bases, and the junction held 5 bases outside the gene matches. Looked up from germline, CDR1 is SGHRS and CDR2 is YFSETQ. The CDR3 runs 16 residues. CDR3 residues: CASSLAGGGVTDTQYF. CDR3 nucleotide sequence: TGCGCCAGCAGCTTGGCCGGGGGGGGCGTCACAGATACGCAGTATTTT.

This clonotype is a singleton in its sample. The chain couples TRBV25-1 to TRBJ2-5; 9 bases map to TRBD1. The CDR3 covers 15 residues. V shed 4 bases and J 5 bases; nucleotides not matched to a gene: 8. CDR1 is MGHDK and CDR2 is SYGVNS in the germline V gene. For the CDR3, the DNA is TGTGCCAGCAGTGCGCGGACAGGGGCATTGGAGACCCAGTACTTC. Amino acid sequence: CASSARTGALETQYF.

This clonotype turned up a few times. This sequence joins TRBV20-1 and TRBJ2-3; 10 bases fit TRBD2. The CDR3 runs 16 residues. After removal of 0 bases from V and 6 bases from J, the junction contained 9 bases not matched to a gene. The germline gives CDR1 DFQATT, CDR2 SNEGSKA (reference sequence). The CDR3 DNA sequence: TGCAGTGCTAGAGAAGACAGAGCGGGAGGGGGGGATACGCAGTATTTT. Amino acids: CSAREDRAGGGDTQYF.

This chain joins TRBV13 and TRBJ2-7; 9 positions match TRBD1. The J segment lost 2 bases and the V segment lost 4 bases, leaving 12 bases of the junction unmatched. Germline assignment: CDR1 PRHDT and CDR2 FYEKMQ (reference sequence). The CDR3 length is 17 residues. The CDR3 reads CASSSGLNRGRTYEQYF. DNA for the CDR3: TGTGCCAGCAGCTCCGGGCTAAACAGGGGGCGAACCTACGAGCAGTACTTC.

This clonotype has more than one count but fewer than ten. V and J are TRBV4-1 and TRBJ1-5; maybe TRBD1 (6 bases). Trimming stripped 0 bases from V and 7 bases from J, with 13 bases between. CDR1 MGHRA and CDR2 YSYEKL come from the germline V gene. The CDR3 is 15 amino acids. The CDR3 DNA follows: TGCGCCAGCAGCCAAGATACTAGGGGGGGGCAGCCCCAGCATTTT. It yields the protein CASSQDTRGGQPQHF.